This entry lists 27 T cell receptor beta chains sequenced from one sample in a study of radiotherapy plus CTLA-4 blockade in lung cancer (dated 2018 in TCRdb). The library was prepared using the immunoSEQ multiplex PCR assay. In TCRdb, the immuneACCESS table is reduced to in-frame sequences with V and J assigned. These tables do not hold every clone; where another copy was compared, an unresolved V gene accounts for under half, and the others remain unexplained. The sample table records about 56,000 clones; approximately 79% of these occur just once. The ten largest clones take up roughly 17% of the sample. Sequences were derived from peripheral blood, sampled from a patient treated with radiotherapy plus ipilimumab. The receptor source for this set is a human donor with non-small cell lung cancer who had a complete response to radiotherapy plus ipilimumab.

The V and J genes are TRBV19 and TRBJ2-1, with 14 nucleotides matching TRBD2. The ends lost 5 bases at V and 6 bases at J; junction bases unmatched: 6. This CDR3 contains 16 residues. CDR1 and CDR2 (germline): LNHDA, SQIVND (reference sequence). CDR3 sequence (DNA): TGTGCCAGTAGTTCCTGGACTAGCGGGAGGCGCAATGAGCAGTTCTTC. Translated, it gives CASSSWTSGRRNEQFF.

V and J are TRBV4-1 and TRBJ2-5; 10 bases map to TRBD1. CDR3 length: 16 residues. The germline V gene has CDR1 MGHRA and CDR2 YSYEKL. With V trimmed by 2 bases and J by 5 bases, 8 bases remained unmatched. In nucleotides, the CDR3 is TGCGCCAGCAGCCAATCCGACAGGGGGCTAGGGGAGACCCAGTACTTC. Protein: CASSQSDRGLGETQYF.

A few counts support this clone. The rearrangement links TRBV19 to TRBJ1-1, with D perhaps matching TRBD1 (6 bases). Germline loops: CDR1 LNHDA, CDR2 SQIVND (reference sequence). This CDR3 is built from 14 residues. Trimming pared 1 base from V and 5 bases from J, leaving 11 bases between. CDR3 nucleotides: TGTGCCAGTAGTATAGCGACAGGTCGGACTGAAGCTTTCTTT. Translation: CASSIATGRTEAFF. Full variable domain (remainder filled in from reference TRBV19 and TRBJ1-1): DGGITQSPKYLFRKEGQNVTLSCEQNLNHDAMYWYRQDPGQGLRLIYYSQIVNDFQKGDIAEGYSVSREKKESFPLTVTSAQKNPTAFYLCASSIATGRTEAFFGQGTRLTVV.

This chain uses TRBV7-6 with TRBJ2-2; maybe TRBD1 (6 bases). Germline lookup yields CDR1 SGHVS and CDR2 FNYEAQ. Trimming shortened V by 5 bases and J by 3 bases, and 16 bases separated the two germline ends. This CDR3 spans 16 amino acids. The CDR3 sequence is CASSQNRDVDTGELFF. DNA of the CDR3: TGTGCCAGCAGCCAGAACAGGGACGTGGACACCGGGGAGCTGTTTTTT.

The chain couples TRBV14 to TRBJ1-2; the match to TRBD1 covers 8 bases. CDR3 length: 14 residues. Germline CDR1 is SGHDN and CDR2 is FVKESK. The V and J ends lost 1 base and 8 bases, in that order; junction bases with no gene match: 6. This CDR3 is CASSQVRTGSGYTF. Here the CDR3 DNA reads TGTGCCAGCAGCCAAGTCAGGACAGGGAGCGGCTACACCTTC.

This clone is a singleton in its sample. This chain links TRBV6-5 with TRBJ2-3; a weak D match, TRBD1 (6 bases). Trimming stripped 6 bases from V and 4 bases from J, with 17 bases between. The germline gives CDR1 MNHEY, CDR2 SVGAGI. There are 15 residues in the CDR3. CDR3 nucleotide sequence: TGTGCCAGCAGCTCAGGGGTGCGGAGTTCAGATACGCAGTATTTT. Amino acid sequence: CASSSGVRSSDTQYF.

This clone was detected only a few times. The rearrangement uses TRBV2 and TRBJ1-3; D gene unclear. CDR3 length: 14 residues. The V gene's germline CDR1 is SNHLY and CDR2 FYNNEI. Trimming left V 8 bases short and J 1 base short, with 12 bases between. This CDR3 reads CASLREASGNTIYF. CDR3 nucleotides: TGTGCCAGCTTAAGGGAGGCTTCTGGAAACACCATATATTTT.

For this clone: Its ends do not fully match the called genes, so a read error is possible. The V and J genes are TRBV30 and TRBJ2-7, with D perhaps TRBD1 (6 bases). Germline assignment: CDR1 GTSNPN and CDR2 SVGIG (reference sequence). The CDR3 totals 11 residues. The CDR3 DNA sequence: TGTGCCTGGAGTACACGACAGGAGATTTATTTC. It translates to CAWSTRQEIYF.

This clone was detected a few times. The chain has TRBV18 and TRBJ1-2; possible D gene TRBD1, 5 bases. The CDR3 consists of 16 residues. Looked up from germline, CDR1 is KGHSH and CDR2 is LQKENI. V dropped 2 bases and J dropped 5 bases, with 18 bases sitting between them. The CDR3 DNA sequence: TGTGCCAGCTCACCAGGGGAGGCACAGGAATCTTATGGCTACACCTTC. It codes for CASSPGEAQESYGYTF.

The sample holds one count of this clone. The V and J genes are TRBV6-1 and TRBJ2-1, with 9 bases identical to TRBD2. Germline-derived CDR1 and CDR2 are MNHNS and SASEGT. The CDR3 covers 16 residues. The trim removed 4 bases at V and 9 bases at J, leaving 13 bases unmatched. In DNA, the CDR3 is TGTGCCAGCAGTGCGGAGGGGGGCCTAGCGGGGCCTGAGCAGTTCTTC. Translating gives CASSAEGGLAGPEQFF.

The gene calls are TRBV6-1 and TRBJ2-2, with 8 bases lining up with TRBD2. Germline V gene data show CDR1 as MNHNS and CDR2 as SASEGT. J was trimmed by 3 bases and V by 6 bases; bases with no gene match: 6. The CDR3 runs to 15 residues. This CDR3 reads CASRGAGVDTGELFF. Written as DNA, the CDR3 is TGTGCCAGCAGGGGAGCGGGAGTAGACACCGGGGAGCTGTTTTTT.

The rearrangement links TRBV4-1 to TRBJ2-5, with TRBD1 matching over 7 bases. V gave up 3 bases and J gave up 5 bases; unmatched junction bases: 6. This CDR3 contains 14 residues. In germline, CDR1 is MGHRA, CDR2 YSYEKL. This chain's CDR3 is CASSQGQLRETQYF. The CDR3 DNA sequence: TGCGCCAGCAGCCAGGGACAGTTGCGGGAGACCCAGTACTTC.

The V call is TRBV7-9, the J call TRBJ2-7, with D possibly being TRBD1 (7 bases). V was shortened by 8 bases and J by 5 bases, with 16 bases between the two germline ends. CDR1 and CDR2 from the germline V gene are SEHNR and FQNEAQ (reference sequence). This CDR3 is built from 13 residues. Here the CDR3 reads CASGETGRNEQYV. CDR3 nucleotide sequence: TGTGCCAGCGGTGAGACAGGGAGGAACGAGCAGTACGTC.

The J gene is TRBJ2-3, the V gene TRBV6-1; D is possibly TRBD1 (5 bases). Germline V gene sequence: CDR1 MNHNS, CDR2 SASEGT. The V gene lost 3 bases and the J gene lost 2 bases, with 12 bases spanning the gap. The CDR3 has 15 residues. The CDR3 region has the DNA TGTGCCAGCAGTGACATTGGGGCCAACACAGATACGCAGTATTTT. Protein sequence: CASSDIGANTDTQYF.

V usage is TRBV12-5 and J usage is TRBJ1-5; D perhaps matches TRBD1 (5 bases). The germline V gene has CDR1 LGHNT and CDR2 FRNRAP. Trimming shortened V by 6 bases and J by 0 bases, and 12 bases separated the two germline ends. The CDR3 sequence is 15 residues long. In DNA, the CDR3 is TGTGCTAGTGGGTCGGGGGTCTATAGCAATCAGCCCCAGCATTTT. It encodes CASGSGVYSNQPQHF.

The gene calls are TRBV5-1 and TRBJ2-5, with D possibly being TRBD1 (6 bases). The J call may be mistaken, given a closer DNA end match to TRBJ2-7. CDR1 is SGHRS and CDR2 is YFSETQ in the germline V gene. The CDR3 length is 14 residues. This CDR3 is CASSYPQGTAEQYF. The CDR3 DNA is TGCGCCAGCAGCTACCCCCAGGGGACGGCCGAGCAGTACTTC.

The chain carries TRBV25-1 and TRBJ1-3; maybe TRBD1 (5 bases). Deletions cut 4 bases from V and 4 bases from J, with 14 bases between. The CDR3 loop spans 15 amino acids. Germline V CDR1 and CDR2: MGHDK, SYGVNS. The CDR3 DNA reads as TGTGCCAGCAGTGCCCTCGGGGGAGTAGGAAACACCATATATTTT. This encodes CASSALGGVGNTIYF.

This chain uses TRBV5-6 with TRBJ2-7; TRBD2 matches 12 bases. V shed 4 bases, J shed 3 bases, and the junction held 8 bases outside the gene matches. Germline loops: CDR1 SGHDT, CDR2 YYEEEE. CDR3 length: 16 amino acids. CDR3 protein: CASSGRLAGVGYEQYV. The CDR3 DNA is TGTGCCAGCAGCGGCCGACTAGCGGGAGTGGGCTACGAGCAGTACGTC.

This CDR3 reads CASRDGGGGGYGYTF. CDR3 in DNA: TGTGCCAGCAGGGACGGAGGGGGCGGAGGCTATGGCTACACCTTC. The chain employs TRBV6-6 and TRBJ1-2, with 7 positions matching TRBD1. Trimming cost V 6 bases and J 4 bases; bases outside gene matches: 11. CDR1 is MNHNY and CDR2 is SVGAGI in the germline V gene (reference sequence). CDR3 length equals 15 residues.

J is TRBJ1-2 and V is TRBV5-1, with D unresolved. The CDR3 extends over 13 amino acids. Trimming left V 2 bases short and J 5 bases short, with 10 bases between. Germline loops: CDR1 SGHRS, CDR2 YFSETQ. CDR3 sequence reads: CASSFSGRYGYTF. The CDR3 bases are TGCGCCAGCAGCTTCTCTGGCAGGTATGGCTACACCTTC.

The chain couples TRBV10-2 to TRBJ2-1, with 8 bases aligning to TRBD2. CDR3 size: 15 residues. CDR1 is WSHSY and CDR2 is SAAADI in the germline V gene. Germline trimming cut 7 bases from V and 5 bases from J; bases unmatched to any gene: 10. CDR3 sequence: CASTTAGGPHNEQFF. The CDR3 DNA follows: TGCGCCAGCACTACTGCGGGGGGACCCCACAATGAGCAGTTCTTC.

Comment on this clone: Other DNA sequences within the sample encode an identical CDR3. V usage is TRBV10-1 and J usage is TRBJ2-5; D unclear. The CDR3 covers 13 residues. Deletions cut 6 bases from V and 2 bases from J, with 10 bases between. CDR1 and CDR2 (germline): WNHNN, SYGVQD (reference sequence). CDR3 amino acids: CASSDGSQETQYF. DNA of the CDR3: TGCGCCAGCAGCGACGGGTCTCAAGAGACCCAGTACTTC.

This chain connects TRBV15 to TRBJ2-1; possible D gene TRBD2, 6 bases. The length of the CDR3 is 15 residues. Trimming took 8 bases from V and 3 from J, leaving 17 bases between them. Germline CDR1 is LNHNV and CDR2 is YYDKDF (reference sequence). The CDR3 region has the DNA TGTGCCACCTCGAGGAGGGCAGCGAGCTACAATGAGCAGTTCTTC. Encoded protein: CATSRRAASYNEQFF.

The chain is built from TRBV27 and TRBJ2-5, with TRBD2 identical over 9 bases. Unmatched junction bases numbered 11, after V lost 5 bases and J lost 4 bases. CDR1 is MNHEY, CDR2 SMNVEV, per germline (reference sequence). The CDR3 contains 16 residues. The CDR3 DNA reads TGTGCCAGCAGTGCTAGCGGGGCACTTAAGATAGAGACCCAGTACTTC. Its translation is CASSASGALKIETQYF.

This chain uses TRBV30 with TRBJ2-7; a possible D gene is TRBD1 (7 bases). The germline CDR1 and CDR2 sequences are GTSNPN and SVGIG (reference sequence). Trimming took 2 bases from V and 3 from J, leaving 8 bases between them. CDR3 length equals 12 residues. CDR3 residues: CAWSQGGYEQYF. The CDR3 nucleotides are TGTGCCTGGAGTCAGGGGGGCTACGAGCAGTACTTC.

The V and J genes are TRBV7-9 and TRBJ2-5, with 10 bases fitting TRBD1. The V gene's germline CDR1 is SEHNR and CDR2 FQNEAQ (reference sequence). CDR3 size: 15 residues. Germline trimming cut 7 bases from V and 5 bases from J; bases unmatched to any gene: 10. CDR3 region: CASTGRGQGMETQYF. The CDR3 region has the DNA TGTGCCAGCACCGGTAGGGGACAGGGGATGGAGACCCAGTACTTC.

The genes are TRBV11-2 and TRBJ1-4, with 10 nucleotides matching TRBD1. Per the germline V gene, CDR1 is SGHAT and CDR2 is FQNNGV. The CDR3 spans 15 residues. With V trimmed by 6 bases and J by 5 bases, 6 bases remained unmatched. The CDR3 is CASRETGGANEKLFF. As DNA, the CDR3 is TGTGCCAGCAGGGAGACAGGGGGCGCGAATGAAAAACTGTTTTTT.